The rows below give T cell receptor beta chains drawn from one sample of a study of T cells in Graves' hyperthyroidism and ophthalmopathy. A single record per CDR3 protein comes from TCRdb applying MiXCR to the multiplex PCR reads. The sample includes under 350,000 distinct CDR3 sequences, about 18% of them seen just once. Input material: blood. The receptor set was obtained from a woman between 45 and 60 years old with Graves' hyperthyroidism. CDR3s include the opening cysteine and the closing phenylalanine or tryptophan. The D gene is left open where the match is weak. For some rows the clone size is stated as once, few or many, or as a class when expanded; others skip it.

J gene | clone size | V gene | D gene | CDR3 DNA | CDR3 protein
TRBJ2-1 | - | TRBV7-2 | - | TGTGCCAGCAGCCTAGCCTCCGGGACACGGGGGCGCCTGATCAATGAGCAGTTCTTC | CASSLASGTRGRLINEQFF
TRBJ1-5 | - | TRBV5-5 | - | TGTGCCAGCAGCGTGGGGCAGGGACACAATCAGCCCCAGCATTTT | CASSVGQGHNQPQHF
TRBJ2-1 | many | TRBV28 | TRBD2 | TGTGCCAGCAGTTCCCCTCGACTAGCGGGAGCCTACAATGAGCAGTTCTTC | CASSSPRLAGAYNEQFF
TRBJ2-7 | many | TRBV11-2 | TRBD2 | TGTGCCAGCAGCCTTACTAGCGGGACTCGGTACGAGCAGTACTTC | CASSLTSGTRYEQYF
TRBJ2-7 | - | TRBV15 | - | TGTGCCACCAGCAGAGAGGACTTCCCCTCCAGCGAGCAGTACTTC | CATSREDFPSSEQYF
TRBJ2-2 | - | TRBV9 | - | TGTGCCAGCAGCGTAGGGTCCCTAGATGGATTGGGGGAGCTGTTTTTT | CASSVGSLDGLGELFF
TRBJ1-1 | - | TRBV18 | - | TGTGCCAGCTCACCACAGGGGCTGTACACTGAAGCTTTCTTT | CASSPQGLYTEAFF
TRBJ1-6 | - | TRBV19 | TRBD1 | TGTGCCAGTACCACGACAGGGAATTCACCCCTCCACTTT | CASTTTGNSPLHF
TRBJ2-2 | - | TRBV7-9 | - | TGTGCCAGCAGCTTAACACTAGAGTTCGGGGAGCTGTTTTTT | CASSLTLEFGELFF
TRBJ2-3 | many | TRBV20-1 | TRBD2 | TGCAGTGCTAGCCCCGGACTAGCGGGAGTCGGAGATACGCAGTATTTT | CSASPGLAGVGDTQYF
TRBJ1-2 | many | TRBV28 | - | TGTGCCAGCAGAGTCACCGGCGATGATGGCTACACCTTC | CASRVTGDDGYTF
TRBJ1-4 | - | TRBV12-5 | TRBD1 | TGTGCTAGTGGTTTGGGGACAGGGGCTGGCGGTGAAAAACTGTTTTTT | CASGLGTGAGGEKLFF
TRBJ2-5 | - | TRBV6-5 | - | TGTGCCAGCAATACGGGAGTAGAGACCCAGTACTTC | CASNTGVETQYF
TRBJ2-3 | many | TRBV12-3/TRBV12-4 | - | TGTGCCAGCAGTCCCGAGAAGGACAGACGAGATACGCAGTATTTT | CASSPEKDRRDTQYF
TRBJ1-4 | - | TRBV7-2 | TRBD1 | TGTGCCAGCAGACTATTTACCGGGACAGGGAACGAAAAACTGTTTTTT | CASRLFTGTGNEKLFF
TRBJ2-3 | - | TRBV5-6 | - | TGTGCCAGCAGCTTGGGTCGGCGGGATCGGCCCACAGATACGCAGTATTTT | CASSLGRRDRPTDTQYF
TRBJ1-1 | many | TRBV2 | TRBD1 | TGTGCCAGCAGTCGCCTAAGGACAGGGGGCGACACTGAAGCTTTCTTT | CASSRLRTGGDTEAFF
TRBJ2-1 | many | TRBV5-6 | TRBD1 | TGTGCCAGCAGCTTCGGACAGGGGGCGCGATCAAGTGAGCAGTTCTTC | CASSFGQGARSSEQFF
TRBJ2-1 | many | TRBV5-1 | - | TGCGCCAGCAGCCAAGGGGACCACCGCTCCTACAATGAGCAGTTCTTC | CASSQGDHRSYNEQFF
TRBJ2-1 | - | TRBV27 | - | TGTGCCAGCAGTCTGAACAGCCTCTCGGGTGAGCAGTTCTTC | CASSLNSLSGEQFF